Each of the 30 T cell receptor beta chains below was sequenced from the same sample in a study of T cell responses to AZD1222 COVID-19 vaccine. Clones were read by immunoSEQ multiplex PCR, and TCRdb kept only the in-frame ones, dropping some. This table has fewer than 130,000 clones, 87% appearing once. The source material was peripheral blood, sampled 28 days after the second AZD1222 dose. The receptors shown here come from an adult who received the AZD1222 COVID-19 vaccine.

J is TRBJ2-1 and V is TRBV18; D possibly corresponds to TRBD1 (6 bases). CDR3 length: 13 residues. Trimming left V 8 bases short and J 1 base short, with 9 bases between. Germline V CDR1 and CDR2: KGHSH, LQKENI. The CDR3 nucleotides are TGTGCCAGCGCACAGGGTTCCTACAATGAGCAGTTCTTC. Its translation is CASAQGSYNEQFF.

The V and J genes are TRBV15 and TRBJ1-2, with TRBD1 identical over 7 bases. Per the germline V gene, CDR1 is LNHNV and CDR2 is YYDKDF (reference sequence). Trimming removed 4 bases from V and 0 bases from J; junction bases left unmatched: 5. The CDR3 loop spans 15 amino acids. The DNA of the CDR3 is TGTGCCACCAGCACGGGGACAGCAACTAACTATGGCTACACCTTC. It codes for CATSTGTATNYGYTF.

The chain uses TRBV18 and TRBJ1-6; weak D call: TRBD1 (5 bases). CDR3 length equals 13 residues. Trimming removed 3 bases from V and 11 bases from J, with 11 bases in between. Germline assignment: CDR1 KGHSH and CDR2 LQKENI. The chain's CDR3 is CASSPGPRTPLHF. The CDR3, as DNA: TGTGCCAGCTCACCGGGACCGAGAACACCCCTCCACTTT.

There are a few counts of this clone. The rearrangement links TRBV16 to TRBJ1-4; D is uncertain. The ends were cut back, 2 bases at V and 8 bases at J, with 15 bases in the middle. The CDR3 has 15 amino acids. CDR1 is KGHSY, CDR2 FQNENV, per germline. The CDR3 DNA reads TGTGCCAGCAGCCAAATGCCCGAAGGAGGGGAAAAACTGTTTTTT. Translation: CASSQMPEGGEKLFF.

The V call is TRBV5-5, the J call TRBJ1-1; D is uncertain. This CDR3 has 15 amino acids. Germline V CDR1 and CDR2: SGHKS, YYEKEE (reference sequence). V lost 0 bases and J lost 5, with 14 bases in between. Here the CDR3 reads CASSLVHGWGTEAFF. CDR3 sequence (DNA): TGTGCCAGCAGCTTGGTTCACGGGTGGGGAACTGAAGCTTTCTTT.

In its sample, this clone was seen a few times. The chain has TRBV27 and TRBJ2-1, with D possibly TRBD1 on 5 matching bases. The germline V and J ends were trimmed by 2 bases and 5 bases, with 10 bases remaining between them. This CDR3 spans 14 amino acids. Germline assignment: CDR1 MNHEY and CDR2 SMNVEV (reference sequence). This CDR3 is CASSLRQGHNEQFF. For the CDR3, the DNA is TGTGCCAGCAGTTTACGGCAGGGCCACAATGAGCAGTTCTTC.

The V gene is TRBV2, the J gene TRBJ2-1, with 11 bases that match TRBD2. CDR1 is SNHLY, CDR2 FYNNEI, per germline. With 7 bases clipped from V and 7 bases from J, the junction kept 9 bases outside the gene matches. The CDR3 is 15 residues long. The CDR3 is CASTEQTSGTNEQFF. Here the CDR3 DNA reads TGTGCCAGCACCGAGCAGACTAGCGGGACAAATGAGCAGTTCTTC.

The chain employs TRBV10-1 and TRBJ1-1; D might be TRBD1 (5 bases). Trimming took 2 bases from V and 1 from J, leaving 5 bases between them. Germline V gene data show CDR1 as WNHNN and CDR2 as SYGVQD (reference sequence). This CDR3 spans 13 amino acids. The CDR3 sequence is CASSEGQNTEAFF. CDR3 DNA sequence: TGCGCCAGCAGTGAGGGACAGAACACTGAAGCTTTCTTT.

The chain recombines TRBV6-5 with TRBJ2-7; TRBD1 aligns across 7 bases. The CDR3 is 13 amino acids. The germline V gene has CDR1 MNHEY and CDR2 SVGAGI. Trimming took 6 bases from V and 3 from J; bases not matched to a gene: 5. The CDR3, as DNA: TGTGCCAGCAGCCGGGCAGGGGGCTACGAGCAGTACTTC. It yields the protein CASSRAGGYEQYF.

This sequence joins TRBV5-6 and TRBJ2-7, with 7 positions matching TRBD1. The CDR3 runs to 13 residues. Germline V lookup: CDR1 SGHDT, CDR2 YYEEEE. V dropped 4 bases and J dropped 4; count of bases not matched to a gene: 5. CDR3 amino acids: CASSRRQGYEQYF. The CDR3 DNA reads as TGTGCCAGCAGCAGACGACAGGGATACGAGCAGTACTTC.

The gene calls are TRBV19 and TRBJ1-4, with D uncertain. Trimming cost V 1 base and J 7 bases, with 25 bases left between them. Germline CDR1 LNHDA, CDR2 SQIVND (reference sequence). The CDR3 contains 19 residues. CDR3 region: CASSIGIFGRLSRLEKLFF. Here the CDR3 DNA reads TGTGCCAGTAGTATAGGAATTTTTGGACGACTCAGTAGGCTTGAAAAACTGTTTTTT. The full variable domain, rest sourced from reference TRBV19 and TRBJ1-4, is DGGITQSPKYLFRKEGQNVTLSCEQNLNHDAMYWYRQDPGQGLRLIYYSQIVNDFQKGDIAEGYSVSREKKESFPLTVTSAQKNPTAFYLCASSIGIFGRLSRLEKLFFGSGTQLSVL.

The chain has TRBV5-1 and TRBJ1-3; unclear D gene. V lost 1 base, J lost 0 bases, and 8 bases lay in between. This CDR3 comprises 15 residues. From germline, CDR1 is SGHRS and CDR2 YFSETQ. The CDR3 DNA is TGCGCCAGCAGCTTGTCGGACTTCTCTGGAAACACCATATATTTT. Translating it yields CASSLSDFSGNTIYF.

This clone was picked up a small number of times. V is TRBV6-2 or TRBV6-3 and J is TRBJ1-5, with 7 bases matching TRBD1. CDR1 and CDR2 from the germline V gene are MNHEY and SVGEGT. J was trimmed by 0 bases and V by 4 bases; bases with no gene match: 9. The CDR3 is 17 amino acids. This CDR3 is CASSFVLTGYSNQPQHF. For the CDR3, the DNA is TGTGCCAGCAGTTTCGTACTGACAGGGTATAGCAATCAGCCCCAGCATTTT.

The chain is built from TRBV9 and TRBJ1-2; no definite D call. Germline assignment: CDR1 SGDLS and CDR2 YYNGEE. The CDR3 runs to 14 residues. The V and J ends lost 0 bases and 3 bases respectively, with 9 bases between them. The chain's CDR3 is CASSVGPGDYGYTF. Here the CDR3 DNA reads TGTGCCAGCAGCGTAGGGCCCGGGGACTATGGCTACACCTTC.

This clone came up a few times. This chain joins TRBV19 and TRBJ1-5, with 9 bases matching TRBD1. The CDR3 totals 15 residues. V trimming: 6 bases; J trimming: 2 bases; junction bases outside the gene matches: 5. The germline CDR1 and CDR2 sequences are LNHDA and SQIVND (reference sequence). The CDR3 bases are TGTGCCAGTAGCACAGGGGGCGCGGGCAATCAGCCCCAGCATTTT. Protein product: CASSTGGAGNQPQHF.

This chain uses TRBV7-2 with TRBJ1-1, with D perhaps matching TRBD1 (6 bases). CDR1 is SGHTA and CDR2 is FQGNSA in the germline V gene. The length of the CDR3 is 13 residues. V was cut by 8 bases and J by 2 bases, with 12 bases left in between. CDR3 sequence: CASRDTSNTEAFF. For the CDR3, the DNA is TGTGCCAGCCGGGACACCTCCAACACTGAAGCTTTCTTT.

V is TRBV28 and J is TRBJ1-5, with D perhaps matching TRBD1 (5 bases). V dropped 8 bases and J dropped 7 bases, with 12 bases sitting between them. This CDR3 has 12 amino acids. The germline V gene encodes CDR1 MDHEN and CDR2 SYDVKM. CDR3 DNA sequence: TGTGCCAGCGGGGGAGGGACCCAGCCCCAGCATTTT. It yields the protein CASGGGTQPQHF.

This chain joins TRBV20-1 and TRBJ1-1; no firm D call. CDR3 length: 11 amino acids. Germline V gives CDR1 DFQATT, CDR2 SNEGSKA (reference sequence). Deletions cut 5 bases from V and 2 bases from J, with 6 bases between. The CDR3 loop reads CSAAGNTEAFF. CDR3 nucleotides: TGCAGTGCTGCGGGTAACACTGAAGCTTTCTTT.

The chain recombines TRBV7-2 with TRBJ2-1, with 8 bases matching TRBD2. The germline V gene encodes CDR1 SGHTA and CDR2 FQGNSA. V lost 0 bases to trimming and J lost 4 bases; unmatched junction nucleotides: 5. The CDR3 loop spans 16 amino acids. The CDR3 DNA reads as TGTGCCAGCAGCTTAGCTCTGCCTAGCGGGTACAATGAGCAGTTCTTC. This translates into CASSLALPSGYNEQFF. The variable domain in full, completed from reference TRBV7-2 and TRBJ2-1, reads GAGVSQSPSNKVTEKGKDVELRCDPISGHTALYWYRQSLGQGLEFLIYFQGNSAPDKSGLPSDRFSAERTGGSVSTLTIQRTQQEDSAVYLCASSLALPSGYNEQFFGPGTRLTVL.

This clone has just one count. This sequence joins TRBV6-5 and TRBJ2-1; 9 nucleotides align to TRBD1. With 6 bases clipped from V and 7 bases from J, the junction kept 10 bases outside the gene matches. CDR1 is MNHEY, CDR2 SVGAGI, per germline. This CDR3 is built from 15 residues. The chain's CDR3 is CASRSGTGITNEQFF. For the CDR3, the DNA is TGTGCCAGCAGATCCGGGACAGGGATTACAAATGAGCAGTTCTTC.

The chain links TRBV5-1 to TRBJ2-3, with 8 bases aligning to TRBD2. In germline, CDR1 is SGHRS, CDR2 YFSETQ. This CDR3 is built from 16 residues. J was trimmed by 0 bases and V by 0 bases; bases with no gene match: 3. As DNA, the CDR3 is TGCGCCAGCAGCTTGGCAGCTAGCGGGAGCACAGATACGCAGTATTTT. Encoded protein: CASSLAASGSTDTQYF.

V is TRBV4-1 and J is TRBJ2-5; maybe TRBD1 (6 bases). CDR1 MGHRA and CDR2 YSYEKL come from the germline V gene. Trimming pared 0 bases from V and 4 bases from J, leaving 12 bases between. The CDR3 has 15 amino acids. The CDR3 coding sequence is TGCGCCAGCAGCCAAGATGGGGGCCGCCGAGAGACCCAGTACTTC. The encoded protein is CASSQDGGRRETQYF.

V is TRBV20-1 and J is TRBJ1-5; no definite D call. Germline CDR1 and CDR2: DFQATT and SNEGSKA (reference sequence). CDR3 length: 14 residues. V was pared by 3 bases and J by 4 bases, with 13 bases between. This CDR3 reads CSASAGVGNQPQHF. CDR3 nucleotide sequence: TGCAGTGCTAGTGCGGGAGTCGGGAATCAGCCCCAGCATTTT.

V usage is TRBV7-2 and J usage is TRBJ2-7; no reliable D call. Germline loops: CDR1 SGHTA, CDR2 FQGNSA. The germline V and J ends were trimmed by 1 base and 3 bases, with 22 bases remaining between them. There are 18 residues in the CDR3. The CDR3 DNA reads TGTGCCAGCAGCTTAGTTTGGGATAACGATCGGAATTTCTACGAGCAGTACTTC. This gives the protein CASSLVWDNDRNFYEQYF.

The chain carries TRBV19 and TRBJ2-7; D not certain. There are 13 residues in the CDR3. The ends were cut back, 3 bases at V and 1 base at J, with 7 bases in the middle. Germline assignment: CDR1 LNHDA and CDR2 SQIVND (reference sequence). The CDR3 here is CASSMERSYEQYF. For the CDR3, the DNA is TGTGCCAGTAGTATGGAAAGGTCCTACGAGCAGTACTTC. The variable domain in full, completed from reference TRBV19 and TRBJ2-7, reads DGGITQSPKYLFRKEGQNVTLSCEQNLNHDAMYWYRQDPGQGLRLIYYSQIVNDFQKGDIAEGYSVSREKKESFPLTVTSAQKNPTAFYLCASSMERSYEQYFGPGTRLTVT.

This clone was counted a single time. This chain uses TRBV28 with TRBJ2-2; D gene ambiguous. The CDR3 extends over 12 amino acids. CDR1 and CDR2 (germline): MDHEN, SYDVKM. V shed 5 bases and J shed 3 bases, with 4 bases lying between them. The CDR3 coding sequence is TGTGCCAGCAGTCCATACACCGGGGAGCTGTTTTTT. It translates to CASSPYTGELFF.

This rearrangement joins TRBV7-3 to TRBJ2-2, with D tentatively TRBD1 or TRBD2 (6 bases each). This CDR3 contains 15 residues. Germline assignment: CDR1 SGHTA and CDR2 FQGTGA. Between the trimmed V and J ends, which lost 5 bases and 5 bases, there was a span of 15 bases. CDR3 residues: CASSEQGGGTGELFF. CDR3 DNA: TGTGCCAGCAGCGAACAGGGAGGAGGGACCGGGGAGCTGTTTTTT.

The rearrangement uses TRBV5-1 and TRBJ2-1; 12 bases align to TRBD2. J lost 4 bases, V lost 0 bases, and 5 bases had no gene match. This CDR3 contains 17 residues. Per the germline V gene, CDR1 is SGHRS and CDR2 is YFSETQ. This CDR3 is CASSLVTSGSGYNEQFF. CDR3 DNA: TGCGCCAGCAGCTTGGTGACTAGCGGGAGCGGATACAATGAGCAGTTCTTC.

The CDR3 DNA reads as TGTGCCAGCAGCCGATTCGACAGCTCTAACTATGGCTACACCTTC. Translated: CASSRFDSSNYGYTF. The chain couples TRBV7-8 to TRBJ1-2, with D possibly matching TRBD1 (5 bases). CDR1 SGHVS and CDR2 FQNEAQ come from the germline V gene. Between the trimmed V and J ends, which lost 5 bases and 0 bases, there was a span of 13 bases. The CDR3 is 15 amino acids. The full variable domain, rest sourced from reference TRBV7-8 and TRBJ1-2, is GAGVSQSPRYKVAKRGQDVALRCDPISGHVSLFWYQQALGQGPEFLTYFQNEAQLDKSGLPSDRFFAERPEGSVSTLKIQRTQQEDSAVYLCASSRFDSSNYGYTFGSGTRLTVV.

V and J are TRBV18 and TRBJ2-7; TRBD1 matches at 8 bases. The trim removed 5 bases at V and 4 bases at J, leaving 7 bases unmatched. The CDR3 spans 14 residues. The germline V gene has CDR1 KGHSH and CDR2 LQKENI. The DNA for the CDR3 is TGTGCCAGCTCAACGGACAGGGTGTCGTACGAGCAGTACTTC. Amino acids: CASSTDRVSYEQYF.